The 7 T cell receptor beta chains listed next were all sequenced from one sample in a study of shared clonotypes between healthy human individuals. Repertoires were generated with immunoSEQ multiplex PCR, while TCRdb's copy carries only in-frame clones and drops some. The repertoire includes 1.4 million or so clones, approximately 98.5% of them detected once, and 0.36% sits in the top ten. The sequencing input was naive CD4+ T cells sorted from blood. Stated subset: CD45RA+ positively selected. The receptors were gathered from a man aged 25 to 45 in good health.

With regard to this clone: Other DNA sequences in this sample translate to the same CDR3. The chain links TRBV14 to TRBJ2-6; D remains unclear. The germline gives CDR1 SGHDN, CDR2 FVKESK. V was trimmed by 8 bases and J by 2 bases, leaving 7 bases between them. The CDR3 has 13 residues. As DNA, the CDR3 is TGTGCCAGCTCACGCCCTGGGGCCAACGTCCTGACTTTC. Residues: CASSRPGANVLTF.

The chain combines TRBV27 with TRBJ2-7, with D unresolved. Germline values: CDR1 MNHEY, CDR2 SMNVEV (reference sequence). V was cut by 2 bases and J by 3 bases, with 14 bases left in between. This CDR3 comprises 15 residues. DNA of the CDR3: TGTGCCAGCAGTTTAGGGCCGACCCTAGACTACGAGCAGTACTTC. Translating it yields CASSLGPTLDYEQYF.

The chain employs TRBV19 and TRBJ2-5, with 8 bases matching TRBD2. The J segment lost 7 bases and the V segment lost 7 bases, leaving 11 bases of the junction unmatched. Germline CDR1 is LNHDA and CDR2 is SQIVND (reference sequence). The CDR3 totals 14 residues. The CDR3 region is CASTPTGLGGTQYF. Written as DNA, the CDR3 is TGTGCCAGTACCCCTACGGGACTAGGGGGGACCCAGTACTTC.

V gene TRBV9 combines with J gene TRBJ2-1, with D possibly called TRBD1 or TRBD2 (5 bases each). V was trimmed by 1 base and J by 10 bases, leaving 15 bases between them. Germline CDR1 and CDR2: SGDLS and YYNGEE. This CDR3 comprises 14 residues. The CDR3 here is CASSVTGTRQEQFF. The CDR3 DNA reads TGTGCCAGCAGCGTAACCGGGACGCGGCAAGAGCAGTTCTTC.

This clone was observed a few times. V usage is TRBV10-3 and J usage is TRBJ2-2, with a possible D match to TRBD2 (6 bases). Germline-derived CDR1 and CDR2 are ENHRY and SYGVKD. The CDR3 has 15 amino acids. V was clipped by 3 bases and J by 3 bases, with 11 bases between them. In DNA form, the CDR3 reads TGTGCCATCAGTGATCTCAGGGACTACACCGGGGAGCTGTTTTTT. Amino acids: CAISDLRDYTGELFF.

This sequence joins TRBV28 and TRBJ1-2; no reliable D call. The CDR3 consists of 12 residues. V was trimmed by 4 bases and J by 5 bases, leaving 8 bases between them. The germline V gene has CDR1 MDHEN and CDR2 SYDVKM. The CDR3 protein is CASSWRGYGYTF. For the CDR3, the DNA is TGTGCCAGCAGTTGGCGCGGTTATGGCTACACCTTC.

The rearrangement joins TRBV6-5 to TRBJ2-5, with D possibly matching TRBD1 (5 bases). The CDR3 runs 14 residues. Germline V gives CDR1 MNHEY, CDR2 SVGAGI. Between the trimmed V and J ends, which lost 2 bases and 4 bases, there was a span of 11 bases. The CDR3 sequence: CASSYRTLGETQYF. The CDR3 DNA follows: TGTGCCAGCAGTTACCGGACACTGGGAGAGACCCAGTACTTC.